Sequencing of this T cell receptor (beta chain) was carried out in a study of chemoradiotherapy in HPV16-positive cancers. Study conclusions and caveats: HPV-specific T cells were functionally defined from only a couple of HPV16-positive patients.

Clones were sequenced by immunoSEQ multiplex PCR, and TCRdb holds only the in-frame ones, with some missing. In the table there are some 7,700 clones, around three quarters of which are singletons. Repeated repertoire sampling spanned the course of chemoradiotherapy. This clone was counted a single time. No antigen is known for it. This TCR derives from a human donor with HPV-associated anogenital cancer. Collection took place from a patient who underwent chemoradiotherapy.

CDR3 residues: CASSYLGTSYGYTF. CDR3 nucleotides: TGTGCCAGCAGTTACCTCGGGACATCCTATGGCTACACCTTC. V and J are TRBV6-6 and TRBJ1-2, with D tentatively TRBD1 (6 bases). The ends were cut back, 2 bases at V and 4 bases at J, with 11 bases in the middle. The CDR3 loop spans 14 amino acids. Germline CDR1 MNHNY, CDR2 SVGAGI (reference sequence).